These 30 T cell receptor beta chains share one sample of origin, sequenced in a study of CD8 T cells in ankylosing spondylitis. TCRdb re-called the 5' RACE reads with MiXCR, one entry per CDR3 protein. This sample has some 270,000 distinct CDR3 sequences; over 15% occur once, and the top ten carry around 32%. Sequences were obtained from blood, either unsorted or a sorted T cell fraction (not recorded which). All receptors come from a male donor with ankylosing spondylitis or in good health (not recorded which).

This clonotype was detected a few times. The chain links TRBV5-1 to TRBJ2-7; 8 bases are shared with TRBD1. The CDR3 runs to 16 residues. Germline lookup yields CDR1 SGHRS and CDR2 YFSETQ. V lost 6 bases to trimming and J lost 3 bases; unmatched junction nucleotides: 14. The CDR3 sequence: CASKRESGGNLYEQYF. The CDR3 DNA reads as TGCGCCAGCAAGCGAGAGTCAGGGGGCAATCTCTACGAGCAGTACTTC. The entire variable domain, with the rest obtained from reference TRBV5-1 and TRBJ2-7, is as follows: KAGVTQTPRYLIKTRGQQVTLSCSPISGHRSVSWYQQTPGQGLQFLFEYFSETQRNKGNFPGRFSGRQFSNSRSEMNVSTLELGDSALYLCASKRESGGNLYEQYFGPGTRLTVT.

This clonotype has just a few counts. V is TRBV6-5 and J is TRBJ2-1; 8 bases match TRBD2. V dropped 0 bases and J dropped 3; count of bases not matched to a gene: 4. Germline assignment: CDR1 MNHEY and CDR2 SVGAGI. The CDR3 totals 16 residues. The CDR3 DNA reads as TGTGCCAGCAGTTACTCGACTAGCGCCCACTACAATGAGCAGTTCTTC. Translation: CASSYSTSAHYNEQFF.

The gene calls are TRBV12-3 or TRBV12-4 and TRBJ2-1; D is possibly TRBD1 (5 bases). The CDR3 totals 13 residues. V dropped 3 bases and J dropped 6 bases, with 9 bases sitting between them. The CDR3 sequence: CASSFGQGNEQFF. CDR3 in DNA: TGTGCCAGCAGTTTTGGGCAGGGCAATGAGCAGTTCTTC.

The chain recombines TRBV12-3 or TRBV12-4 with TRBJ2-2, with TRBD2 matching 8 bases. Germline trimming cut 5 bases from V and 6 bases from J; bases unmatched to any gene: 14. CDR3 size: 17 residues. CDR3 residues: CASSARGLAPQAGELFF. CDR3 coding DNA: TGTGCCAGCAGTGCCCGCGGACTAGCCCCTCAGGCCGGGGAGCTGTTTTTT.

This clonotype has only a few counts. The chain couples TRBV5-1 to TRBJ2-1; the match to TRBD2 covers 13 bases. The CDR3 contains 16 residues. CDR1 SGHRS and CDR2 YFSETQ come from the germline V gene. Unmatched junction bases numbered 7, after V lost 2 bases and J lost 8 bases. The CDR3 is CASSLRTSGSGDEQFF. The CDR3 region has the DNA TGCGCCAGCAGCTTAAGGACTAGCGGGAGTGGCGATGAGCAGTTCTTC.

In its sample, this clonotype was seen many times. CDR3 residues: CASSLEGSYGYTF. DNA of the CDR3: TGCGCCAGCAGCTTGGAAGGAAGCTATGGCTACACCTTC. The chain uses TRBV5-1 and TRBJ1-2; D gene unclear. Deletions cut 0 bases from V and 4 bases from J, with 7 bases between. CDR3 length: 13 amino acids. The germline V gene has CDR1 SGHRS and CDR2 YFSETQ.

This chain links TRBV9 with TRBJ2-3, with D perhaps matching TRBD2 (5 bases). The CDR3 is 11 residues long. V lost 10 bases to trimming and J lost 3 bases, with 9 bases between them. Germline V gene lookup returns CDR1 SGDLS and CDR2 YYNGEE. CDR3: CARDSTDTQYF. Written as DNA, the CDR3 is TGTGCCCGGGATTCAACAGATACGCAGTATTTT.

This clonotype was seen ten or more times. The chain has TRBV10-3 and TRBJ2-2; possible D gene TRBD1, 5 bases. CDR3 length: 13 residues. Germline CDR1 is ENHRY and CDR2 is SYGVKD. The V and J ends lost 8 bases and 6 bases respectively, with 13 bases between them. CDR3 DNA sequence: TGTGCCATCTGGAAGGACAATTCCGGGGAGCTGTTTTTT. Protein product: CAIWKDNSGELFF.

The chain joins TRBV12-3 or TRBV12-4 to TRBJ2-3, with 9 bases fitting TRBD2. CDR3 length equals 15 residues. The V gene end was trimmed by 4 bases and the J gene end by 3 bases; junction bases not matched to a gene: 5. In DNA form, the CDR3 reads TGTGCCAGCAGTTGGGCGGGAGGGCCGACAGATACGCAGTATTTT. Encoded protein: CASSWAGGPTDTQYF.

The chain recombines TRBV7-8 with TRBJ2-7; TRBD2 aligns across 9 bases. The germline CDR1 and CDR2 sequences are SGHVS and FQNEAQ. Trimming took 3 bases from V and 5 from J; bases not matched to a gene: 14. The CDR3 sequence is 17 residues long. CDR3 coding DNA: TGTGCCAGCAGCTTTCCCCAAGTTAGCGGGAGCAGGAACGAGCAGTACTTC. This codes for CASSFPQVSGSRNEQYF.

This clonotype was observed a few times. This chain uses TRBV7-8 with TRBJ2-3; TRBD2 is a possible D gene (6 bases). This CDR3 spans 17 amino acids. Trimming pared 5 bases from V and 0 bases from J, leaving 18 bases between. In germline, CDR1 is SGHVS, CDR2 FQNEAQ. CDR3 sequence (DNA): TGTGCCAGCAGCGACCTGATACTAGCAGCTAGCACAGATACGCAGTATTTT. The encoded protein is CASSDLILAASTDTQYF.

V usage is TRBV27 and J usage is TRBJ2-7, with D maybe TRBD1 (5 bases). V was cut by 2 bases and J by 6 bases, with 11 bases left in between. Germline CDR1 MNHEY, CDR2 SMNVEV (reference sequence). The CDR3 consists of 13 residues. Written as DNA, the CDR3 is TGTGCCAGCAGTTTACCGGACACAGGCGAGCAGTACTTC. The encoded protein is CASSLPDTGEQYF.

The V call is TRBV7-9, the J call TRBJ2-3; 9 nucleotides align to TRBD2. This CDR3 contains 16 residues. The J segment lost 0 bases and the V segment lost 5 bases, leaving 6 bases of the junction unmatched. Per germline, CDR1 SEHNR and CDR2 FQNEAQ (reference sequence). CDR3 in DNA: TGTGCCAGCAGCGGACGCACTAGCGGGAGCACAGATACGCAGTATTTT. This codes for CASSGRTSGSTDTQYF.

V is TRBV2 and J is TRBJ2-4, with D tentatively TRBD2 (5 bases). CDR3 length: 14 residues. V was pared by 0 bases and J by 8 bases, with 11 bases between. Per the germline V gene, CDR1 is SNHLY and CDR2 is FYNNEI. This CDR3 reads CASSEALWGDIQYF. Written as DNA, the CDR3 is TGTGCCAGCAGTGAAGCGCTTTGGGGAGACATTCAGTACTTC.

The rearrangement joins TRBV27 to TRBJ2-7; 7 bases fit TRBD2. The V gene's germline CDR1 is MNHEY and CDR2 SMNVEV (reference sequence). The CDR3 has 14 amino acids. V trimming: 5 bases; J trimming: 3 bases; junction bases outside the gene matches: 7. The CDR3 coding sequence is TGTGCCAGCAGTCCCCGGCGGGAGCACTACGAGCAGTACTTC. This translates into CASSPRREHYEQYF.

V and J are TRBV6-2 or TRBV6-3 and TRBJ2-1; 10 bases agree with TRBD2. The J segment lost 8 bases and the V segment lost 1 base, leaving 5 bases of the junction unmatched. The CDR3 loop spans 15 amino acids. The germline gives CDR1 MNHEY, CDR2 SVGEGT. The CDR3 bases are TGTGCCAGCAGTTACTTTAGCGGGAGGAGCTATGAGCAGTTCTTC. This encodes CASSYFSGRSYEQFF.

A few counts support this clonotype. V and J are TRBV28 and TRBJ2-1; 12 nucleotides match TRBD2. V was pared by 5 bases and J by 6 bases, with 5 bases of the junction left unmatched. CDR1 MDHEN and CDR2 SYDVKM come from the germline V gene. The CDR3 has 15 amino acids. The CDR3 DNA sequence: TGTGCCAGCAGTACTCGGACTAGCGGGGTCAATGAGCAGTTCTTC. This sequence encodes CASSTRTSGVNEQFF. Using reference TRBV28 and TRBJ2-1 for the parts outside the CDR3, the full variable domain is DVKVTQSSRYLVKRTGEKVFLECVQDMDHENMFWYRQDPGLGLRLIYFSYDVKMKEKGDIPEGYSVSREKKERFSLILESASTNQTSMYLCASSTRTSGVNEQFFGPGTRLTVL.

The chain links TRBV10-3 to TRBJ2-2; TRBD1 might be the D (6 bases). Trimming cost V 7 bases and J 5 bases, with 11 bases left between them. This CDR3 region has 13 residues. Germline V lookup: CDR1 ENHRY, CDR2 SYGVKD. The CDR3 here is CAINNRETGELFF. CDR3 nucleotides: TGTGCCATCAATAACAGGGAAACCGGGGAGCTGTTTTTT.

This clonotype came up a few times. The chain has TRBV28 and TRBJ2-1; D perhaps matches TRBD1 (6 bases). CDR1 and CDR2 from the germline V gene are MDHEN and SYDVKM. This CDR3 spans 11 amino acids. Trimming stripped 5 bases from V and 10 bases from J, with 9 bases between. DNA for the CDR3: TGTGCCAGCAGTGATGGGACAGAGCAGTTCTTC. Its translation is CASSDGTEQFF.

The chain recombines TRBV7-9 with TRBJ2-2; D unclear. The ends were cut back, 1 base at V and 2 bases at J, with 5 bases in the middle. The CDR3 consists of 14 residues. CDR1 is SEHNR and CDR2 is FQNEAQ in the germline V gene (reference sequence). The chain's CDR3 is CASSLDPNTGELFF. CDR3 in DNA: TGTGCCAGCAGCTTAGATCCTAACACCGGGGAGCTGTTTTTT.

Only a few counts were recorded for this clonotype. The rearrangement joins TRBV9 to TRBJ1-2; D is perhaps TRBD1 (5 bases). The germline CDR1 and CDR2 sequences are SGDLS and YYNGEE. The ends were cut back, 5 bases at V and 4 bases at J, with 12 bases in the middle. This CDR3 has 13 amino acids. The CDR3 sequence is CASRAQGGYGYTF. CDR3 sequence (DNA): TGTGCCAGCAGAGCCCAGGGTGGCTATGGCTACACCTTC.

This clonotype was detected only a few times. The chain combines TRBV7-8 with TRBJ1-1; D may be TRBD1 (6 bases). Trimming left V 2 bases short and J 4 bases short, with 8 bases between. This CDR3 has 13 amino acids. Looked up from germline, CDR1 is SGHVS and CDR2 is FQNEAQ. CDR3 amino acids: CASSLTGATEAFF. Here the CDR3 DNA reads TGTGCCAGCAGCTTAACGGGGGCCACTGAAGCTTTCTTT.

This clonotype came up many times. This chain joins TRBV29-1 and TRBJ2-7; D might be TRBD1 (5 bases). Trimming took 6 bases from V and 3 from J, leaving 33 bases between them. This CDR3 has 19 amino acids. Germline CDR1 SQVTM, CDR2 ANQGSEA. CDR3 region: CSVLDADNARSYRGYEQYF. The CDR3 bases are TGCAGCGTCCTAGACGCGGACAACGCGAGGAGTTATAGAGGCTACGAGCAGTACTTC.

V and J are TRBV7-8 and TRBJ1-1; TRBD1 is a possible D gene (6 bases). CDR3 size: 15 residues. Germline V gives CDR1 SGHVS, CDR2 FQNEAQ. V was cut by 5 bases and J by 3 bases, with 16 bases left in between. The CDR3 DNA reads as TGTGCCAGCAGCCGAGGGCCAGGGGAATACACTGAAGCTTTCTTT. This translates into CASSRGPGEYTEAFF.

For the CDR3, the DNA is TGTGCCAGCAGCTTTGGACCGACTAGCGGCTACACCGGGGAGCTGTTTTTT. It specifies CASSFGPTSGYTGELFF. V and J are TRBV11-3 and TRBJ2-2; TRBD2 aligns across 9 bases. CDR3 length: 17 amino acids. After removal of 3 bases from V and 3 bases from J, the junction contained 8 bases not matched to a gene. Germline CDR1 SGHNT, CDR2 YENEEA.

Concerning this clonotype: A junction boundary mismatches the germline segment, possibly from a read error. As DNA, the CDR3 is TGCAGCGTTAGCCCTAGCGGGAATACCCTGGACACAGATCCGCAGTATTTT. Translating it yields CSVSPSGNTLDTDPQYF. J is TRBJ2-3 and V is TRBV29-1; 9 bases are shared with TRBD2. CDR3 length: 17 residues. Germline V CDR1 and CDR2: SQVTM, ANQGSEA.

The sample holds a few counts of this clonotype. The chain uses TRBV5-1 and TRBJ2-2; a possible D gene is TRBD1 (6 bases). This CDR3 comprises 17 residues. Germline values: CDR1 SGHRS, CDR2 YFSETQ. The ends were cut back, 2 bases at V and 0 bases at J, with 14 bases in the middle. The CDR3 sequence is CASSFPLTGTNTGELFF. The DNA for the CDR3 is TGCGCCAGCAGCTTCCCTTTAACAGGGACGAACACCGGGGAGCTGTTTTTT.

This rearrangement joins TRBV6-1 to TRBJ2-5; D is ambiguous. V was shortened by 1 base and J by 2 bases, with 11 bases between the two germline ends. The CDR3 length is 15 residues. Germline lookup yields CDR1 MNHNS and CDR2 SASEGT. The CDR3: CASSEDPTDQETQYF. The CDR3 bases are TGTGCCAGCAGTGAAGATCCCACAGATCAAGAGACCCAGTACTTC.

This clonotype appeared many times. The chain recombines TRBV5-1 with TRBJ2-1, with 10 bases aligning to TRBD1. This CDR3 is 16 amino acids long. Germline CDR1 and CDR2: SGHRS and YFSETQ. V was pared by 0 bases and J by 11 bases, with 11 bases of the junction left unmatched. This CDR3 is CASSLAPGQGPGKQFF. The CDR3 DNA is TGCGCCAGCAGCTTGGCCCCGGGACAGGGGCCAGGTAAGCAGTTCTTC.

This chain uses TRBV6-5 with TRBJ1-4; D remains unclear. Trimming cost V 1 base and J 8 bases, with 17 bases left between them. CDR1 and CDR2 from the germline V gene are MNHEY and SVGAGI. This CDR3 has 16 residues. CDR3 sequence reads: CASSYYGRSKVEKLFF. In DNA, the CDR3 is TGTGCCAGCAGTTACTACGGACGAAGCAAAGTAGAAAAACTGTTTTTT.